Listed below are T cell receptor beta chains from one sample, sequenced in a study of T cell repertoires in cytomegalovirus infection. TCRdb called the reads again in MiXCR, with one record for every CDR3 protein. The data hold about 530,000 distinct CDR3 sequences, with approximately 26% observed a single time. What was sequenced was PBMCs. These receptors came from a human donor in good health (CMV status not recorded). Some clones in this sample may be carry-over from other donors' samples. Both conserved end residues are part of each CDR3. D genes are given only for firm matches. The size entry is marked missing in some rows and otherwise reads once, few, many or a size class.

V gene	J gene	clone size	D gene	CDR3 protein	CDR3 DNA
TRBV12-3/TRBV12-4	TRBJ1-5	few	-	CASSLGGSFQPQHF	TGTGCCAGCAGTTTAGGGGGGTCGTTTCAGCCCCAGCATTTT
TRBV7-6	TRBJ2-7	many	TRBD1	CASSLTGLAYEQYF	TGTGCCAGCAGCTTGACAGGGTTGGCGTACGAGCAGTACTTC
TRBV12-3/TRBV12-4	TRBJ1-2	-	TRBD1	CASSRTQGDGYTF	TGTGCCAGCAGTCGGACACAGGGGGATGGCTACACCTTC
TRBV7-2	TRBJ1-2	many	-	CASSSTPNYGYTF	TGTGCCAGCAGCTCGACACCTAACTATGGCTACACCTTC
TRBV11-2	TRBJ2-5	-	-	CASSRADYQETQYF	TGTGCCAGCAGCAGGGCAGACTACCAAGAGACCCAGTACTTC
TRBV7-2	TRBJ2-2	few	TRBD2	CASSLLAGGGGELFF	TGTGCCAGCAGCTTACTAGCGGGGGGGGGCGGGGAGCTGTTTTTT
TRBV20-1	TRBJ1-2	once	-	CSAGADYGYTF	TGCAGTGCGGGAGCAGACTATGGCTACACCTTC
TRBV28	TRBJ1-1	-	-	CASSGREGKNTEAFF	TGTGCCAGCAGTGGGAGAGAAGGGAAGAACACTGAAGCTTTCTTT
TRBV29-1	TRBJ1-2	-	TRBD1	CSVGVAGGNYGYTF	TGCAGCGTTGGGGTCGCAGGGGGCAACTATGGCTACACCTTC
TRBV28	TRBJ2-7	few	TRBD2	CASQTSGRSRYF	TGTGCCAGCCAAACTAGCGGGAGATCGAGGTACTTC
TRBV19	TRBJ2-5	few	TRBD2	CASSSPGTSGTETQYF	TGTGCCAGTAGTTCCCCGGGGACTAGCGGGACTGAGACCCAGTACTTC
TRBV30	TRBJ2-1	-	TRBD2	CAWSAGSGSSYNEQFF	TGTGCCTGGAGTGCAGGAAGCGGGAGCTCCTACAATGAGCAGTTCTTC
TRBV18	TRBJ2-5	few	TRBD2	CASSPPTSGSSETQYF	TGTGCCAGCTCACCTCCGACTAGCGGGAGTTCAGAGACCCAGTACTTC
TRBV20-1	TRBJ2-1	-	-	CSAHHLDHLYNEQFF	TGCAGTGCCCACCATCTGGACCACCTCTACAATGAGCAGTTCTTC
TRBV20-1	TRBJ2-4	-	TRBD1	CSARDPGQGGNIQYF	TGCAGTGCTAGAGATCCTGGACAGGGAGGAAACATTCAGTACTTC
TRBV6-2/TRBV6-3	TRBJ2-5	-	TRBD2	CASSYSRASGSRETQYF	TGTGCCAGCAGTTACTCGAGAGCTAGCGGGAGTCGCGAGACCCAGTACTTC
TRBV7-2	TRBJ1-5	-	-	CASSLTLSNQPQHF	TGTGCCAGCAGCTTGACACTTAGCAATCAGCCCCAGCATTTT
TRBV7-2	TRBJ1-5	many	TRBD1	CASSPWTGGGGNQPQHF	TGTGCCAGCAGCCCTTGGACAGGGGGCGGCGGCAATCAGCCCCAGCATTTT
TRBV7-9	TRBJ2-1	-	TRBD1	CASSYGSGTGGFPYNEQFF	TGTGCCAGCAGCTACGGGTCTGGTACAGGGGGCTTCCCCTACAATGAGCAGTTCTTC
TRBV27	TRBJ1-1	-	TRBD1	CASSYRGIGWANTEAFF	TGTGCCAGCAGTTACAGGGGTATAGGGTGGGCGAACACTGAAGCTTTCTTT
TRBV11-2	TRBJ2-2	-	-	CASSFRDSRTGELFF	TGTGCCAGCAGCTTCCGGGACTCGCGCACCGGGGAGCTGTTTTTT
TRBV9	TRBJ1-4	-	-	CASSVGGFINEKLFF	TGTGCCAGCAGCGTAGGGGGGTTTATTAATGAAAAACTGTTTTTT
TRBV5-1	TRBJ1-4	-	TRBD1	CASSWQGAREKLFF	TGCGCCAGCAGCTGGCAGGGGGCGAGGGAAAAACTGTTTTTT
TRBV10-3	TRBJ1-2	few	-	CAIGDSSFNYGYTF	TGTGCCATCGGAGACAGTTCCTTTAACTATGGCTACACCTTC
TRBV4-1	TRBJ2-7	-	TRBD1	CASSVWDRPYEQYF	TGCGCCAGCAGCGTATGGGACAGACCCTACGAGCAGTACTTC
TRBV7-9	TRBJ1-5	few	-	CASSFREYQPQHF	TGTGCCAGCAGCTTTAGGGAGTATCAGCCCCAGCATTTT
TRBV6-2/TRBV6-3	TRBJ1-5	-	-	CASSSVGSNQPQHF	TGTGCCAGCAGTTCCGTGGGTTCCAATCAGCCCCAGCATTTT
TRBV12-3/TRBV12-4	TRBJ1-5	-	-	CASRQTGSQPQHF	TGTGCCAGCAGGCAAACAGGGAGTCAGCCCCAGCATTTT
TRBV4-1	TRBJ2-1	-	TRBD2	CASSQRFQGLATYNEQFF	TGCGCCAGCAGCCAAAGGTTCCAGGGACTAGCGACCTACAATGAGCAGTTCTTC
TRBV11-2	TRBJ2-1	-	-	CASSSGLREDEQFF	TGTGCCAGCAGCTCGGGACTGAGGGAGGATGAGCAGTTCTTC
TRBV6-1	TRBJ2-7	few	-	CASSPLGGAGEQYF	TGTGCCAGCAGTCCCTTGGGGGGGGCAGGTGAGCAGTACTTC
TRBV19	TRBJ1-3	few	TRBD1	CASPGQGHLRSGNTIYF	TGTGCCAGTCCGGGACAGGGCCACCTTCGGTCTGGAAACACCATATATTTT
TRBV7-2	TRBJ2-3	many	TRBD2	CASSFTSGSSDTQYF	TGTGCCAGCAGCTTCACTAGCGGGAGTTCAGATACGCAGTATTTT
TRBV11-2	TRBJ1-1	few	TRBD1	CASSPDRGEAFF	TGTGCCAGCAGCCCGGACAGGGGTGAAGCTTTCTTT
TRBV7-6	TRBJ1-2	-	-	CASSLASRANYGYTF	TGTGCCAGCAGCTTAGCGAGCAGGGCTAACTATGGCTACACCTTC
TRBV11-3	TRBJ2-2	-	TRBD2	CASSFGGVTGELFF	TGTGCCAGCAGCTTTGGGGGGGTCACCGGGGAGCTGTTTTTT
TRBV2	TRBJ2-1	few	-	CARIEGRGGEQFF	TGTGCCCGAATAGAAGGCAGGGGAGGTGAGCAGTTCTTC
TRBV20-1	TRBJ1-6	-	-	CSATDERDGISYNSPLHF	TGCAGTGCGACCGATGAGCGGGATGGAATCTCCTATAATTCACCCCTCCACTTT